The T cell receptor beta chain described here comes from a study of blood T cell repertoires in COVID-19. Measured with immunoSEQ multiplex PCR; TCRdb has only the in-frame clones, and not every one. The profile shows 300,000 to 400,000 clones, 75% to 90% of them singletons. This clonotype originated in a woman between 50 and 59 years old with COVID-19, enrolled during active disease. The sequenced material came from peripheral blood.

CDR3 bases: TGTGCCACCCGATCTGGGGCCGGATACAATGAGCAGTTCTTC. This translates into CATRSGAGYNEQFF. The rearrangement uses TRBV24-1 and TRBJ2-1; possible D gene TRBD1, 5 bases. Germline loops: CDR1 KGHDR, CDR2 SFDVKD. V lost 9 bases and J lost 4, with 15 bases in between. The CDR3 consists of 14 residues.